This T cell receptor (beta chain) was profiled in a study of T-cell reconstitution after alpha-beta-depleted transplantation in children. The TCRbeta library incorporated unique molecular identifiers. TCRdb redid the calling of the PCR reads with MiXCR, one entry per CDR3 protein. This sample carries roughly 300,000 distinct CDR3 sequences, about 9.4% of them seen once, and the ten largest clones take 2% to 3%. The CDR3 loop spans 14 amino acids. V was cut by 2 bases and J by 2 bases, with 10 bases left in between. Germline values: CDR1 SQVTM, CDR2 ANQGSEA. The sample here was PBMCs from the stem cell graft donor, taken from the stem cell graft. The sequence came from a human donor who donated a stem cell graft to a child with acute lymphoblastic leukemia. This chain uses TRBV29-1 with TRBJ2-1; no clear D. This CDR3 reads CSVEFGETYNEQFF. Here the CDR3 DNA reads TGCAGCGTTGAATTTGGAGAGACCTACAATGAGCAGTTCTTC.